The present T cell receptor beta chain was sequenced within a study of blood T cell repertoires in COVID-19. Profiled with immunoSEQ multiplex PCR; TCRdb holds only in-frame clones, not every one. The sample has some 170,000 clones; 75% to 85% are singletons. V was pared by 3 bases and J by 2 bases, with 6 bases of the junction left unmatched. CDR3 size: 16 residues. CDR1 and CDR2 from the germline V gene are SEHNR and FQNEAQ (reference sequence). This receptor was identified in a man aged 50 or older who had recovered from COVID-19. The chain employs TRBV7-9 and TRBJ1-5, with 8 positions matching TRBD1. The sample taken for sequencing was PBMCs or T cells enriched from blood (not recorded which). The CDR3, as DNA: TGTGCCAGCAGCTTGGTGACAGGGGTCCGCAATCAGCCCCAGCATTTT. As protein: CASSLVTGVRNQPQHF.